The entry below gives a single TCR beta chain sequence along with its context. Relative to the germline gene, one junction end is altered; a read error may explain this. The data were obtained in a study of tumor-infiltrating lymphocytes in primary liver carcinoma. The CDR3 has 13 amino acids. CDR1 and CDR2 from the germline V gene are MDHEN and SYDVKM. For each extraction, RNA and DNA were obtained together from roughly 20-30 mg of unsorted bulk tissue. A primer matching the constant region was used to make TCR beta cDNA from approximately 0.45 ug of total RNA. Libraries covering TCR beta were generated through three nested multiplex PCR rounds (using a slightly modified ARM-PCR). The first two PCR rounds, around 11 cycles each, used TRBV1-TRBV30 forward primers and a C-beta reverse primer. TCRdb re-analysed the multiplex PCR reads in MiXCR, keeping a single row per CDR3 protein. The table lists around 120,000 distinct CDR3 sequences, roughly 75% of them singletons, with over 8% in the top ten.

This TCR came from a woman aged 55-75 years with primary liver carcinoma and hepatitis B virus infection. This chain links TRBV28 with TRBJ2-1; D is tentatively TRBD1 or TRBD2 (5 bases each). Sequencing was carried out using tumor-adjacent normal liver tissue. CDR3 region: CACSLLPGHEQFF. CDR3 bases: TGTGCCTGCAGTTTATTACCGGGGCATGAGCAGTTCTTC. Looking up the rest from reference TRBV28 and TRBJ2-1 gives the full variable domain: DVKVTQSSRYLVKRTGEKVFLECVQDMDHENMFWYRQDPGLGLRLIYFSYDVKMKEKGDIPEGYSVSREKKERFSLILESASTNQTSMYLCACSLLPGHEQFFGPGTRLTVL.